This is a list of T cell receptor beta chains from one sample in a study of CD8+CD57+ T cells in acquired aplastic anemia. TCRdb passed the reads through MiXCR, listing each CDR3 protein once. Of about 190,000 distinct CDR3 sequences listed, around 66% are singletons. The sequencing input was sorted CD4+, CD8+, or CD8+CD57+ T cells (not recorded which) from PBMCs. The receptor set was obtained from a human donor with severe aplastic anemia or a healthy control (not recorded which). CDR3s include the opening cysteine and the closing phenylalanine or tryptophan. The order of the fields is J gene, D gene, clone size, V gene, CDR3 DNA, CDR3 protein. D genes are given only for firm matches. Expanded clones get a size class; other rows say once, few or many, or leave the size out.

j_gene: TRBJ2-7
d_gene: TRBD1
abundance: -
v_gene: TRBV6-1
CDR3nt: TGTGCCAGCAGTGACGGCCGGGACAGGGGGGAGACTCAGTACTTC
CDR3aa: CASSDGRDRGETQYF

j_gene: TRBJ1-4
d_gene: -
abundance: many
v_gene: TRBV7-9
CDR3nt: TGTGCCAGCAGCCACAGGACCGAGTCAACTAATGAAAAACTGTTTTTT
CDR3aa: CASSHRTESTNEKLFF

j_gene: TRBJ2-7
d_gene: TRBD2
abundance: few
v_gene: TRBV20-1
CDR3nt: TGCAGTGCTAAAGAGGGCGGGAGCTCCTACGAGCAGTACTTC
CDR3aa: CSAKEGGSSYEQYF

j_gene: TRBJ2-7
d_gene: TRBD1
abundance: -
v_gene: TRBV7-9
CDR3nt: TGTGCCAGCAGCCAGAGGACAGGGATTGGGGACGAGCAGTACTTC
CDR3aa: CASSQRTGIGDEQYF

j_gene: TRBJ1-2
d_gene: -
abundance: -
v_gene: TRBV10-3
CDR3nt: TGTGCCATCACCGACCCAGGGAAGGCGGAAGGCTACACCTTC
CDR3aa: CAITDPGKAEGYTF

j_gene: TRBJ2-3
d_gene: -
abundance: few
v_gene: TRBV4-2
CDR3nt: TGTGCCAGCAGCCAGGCCCCAAGAACAGATACGCAGTATTTT
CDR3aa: CASSQAPRTDTQYF

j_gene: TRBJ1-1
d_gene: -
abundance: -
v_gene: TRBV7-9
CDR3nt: TGTGCCAGCAGGAACGACCGGAACACTGAAGCTTTCTTT
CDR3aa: CASRNDRNTEAFF

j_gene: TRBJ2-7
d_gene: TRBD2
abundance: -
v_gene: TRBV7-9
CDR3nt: TGTGCCAGCAGCCCCGCCAAGCTAGCGGGCCAATACGAGCAGTACTTC
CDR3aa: CASSPAKLAGQYEQYF

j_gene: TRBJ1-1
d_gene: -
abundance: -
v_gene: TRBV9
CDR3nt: TGTGCCAGCAGCGTAACAGGGTTGAGGGACACTGAAGCTTTCTTT
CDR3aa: CASSVTGLRDTEAFF

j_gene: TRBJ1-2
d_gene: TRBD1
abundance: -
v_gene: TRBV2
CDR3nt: TGTGCCAGCAGGGAACAGGGGAGGGCTAACTATGGCTACACCTTC
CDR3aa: CASREQGRANYGYTF

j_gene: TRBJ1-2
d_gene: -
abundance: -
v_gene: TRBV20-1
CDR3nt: TGCAGTGCTATTAAGGCGACCGCATATGACTACACCTTC
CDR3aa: CSAIKATAYDYTF

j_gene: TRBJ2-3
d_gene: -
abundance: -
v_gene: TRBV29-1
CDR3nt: TGCAGCGGGAGCACAGATACGCAGTATTTT
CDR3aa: CSGSTDTQYF

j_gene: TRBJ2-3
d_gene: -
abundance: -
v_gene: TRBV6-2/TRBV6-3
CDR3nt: TGTGCCAGCAGTTACTCTGGGACTTCCATGGCAGATACGCAGTATTTT
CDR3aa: CASSYSGTSMADTQYF

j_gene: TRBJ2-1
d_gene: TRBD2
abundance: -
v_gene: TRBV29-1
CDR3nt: TGCAGCGTTGCGGGGACTAGCGGGAGTTCGGGAGAGAATGAGCAGTTCTTC
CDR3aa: CSVAGTSGSSGENEQFF

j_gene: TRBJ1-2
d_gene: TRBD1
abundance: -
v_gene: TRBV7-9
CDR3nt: TGTGCCAGCAGCCTCCAGGGGGCGCAGGGCTACACCTTC
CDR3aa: CASSLQGAQGYTF

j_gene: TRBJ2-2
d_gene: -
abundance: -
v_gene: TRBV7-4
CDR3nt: TGTGCCAGCAGCGTAGGTTCGGCTACCGGGGAGCTGTTTTTT
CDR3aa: CASSVGSATGELFF

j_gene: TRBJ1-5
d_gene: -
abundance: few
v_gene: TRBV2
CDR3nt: TGTGCCAGCAGCGGCGGCAGTTATAGCAATCAGCCCCAGCATTTT
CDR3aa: CASSGGSYSNQPQHF

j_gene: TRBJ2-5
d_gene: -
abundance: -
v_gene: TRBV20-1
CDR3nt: TGCAGTGCTAGACAGTATTTTACCGGGGAGACCCAGTACTTC
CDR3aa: CSARQYFTGETQYF

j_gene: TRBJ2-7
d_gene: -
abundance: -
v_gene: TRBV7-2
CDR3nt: TGTGCCAGCAGCGTAGGAATGTCCTACGAGCAGTACTTC
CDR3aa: CASSVGMSYEQYF

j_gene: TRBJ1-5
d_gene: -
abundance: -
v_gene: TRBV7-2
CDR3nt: TGTGCCAGCCAAGGAGATGGGGGAGGTGGCAATCAGCCCCAGCATTTT
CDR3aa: CASQGDGGGGNQPQHF

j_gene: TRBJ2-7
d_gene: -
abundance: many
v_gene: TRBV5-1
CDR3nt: TGCGCCAGCAGCTTGGATATACCGACATCAGCCTACGAGCAGTACTTC
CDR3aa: CASSLDIPTSAYEQYF

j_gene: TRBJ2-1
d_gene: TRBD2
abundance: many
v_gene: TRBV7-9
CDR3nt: TGTGCCAGCAGCTTAGCGTCTAGCGGGGGCGTAAGGGATGAGCAGTTCTTC
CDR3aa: CASSLASSGGVRDEQFF

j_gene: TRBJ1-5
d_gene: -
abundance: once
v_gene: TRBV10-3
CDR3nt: TGTGCCATCAGTGAGTCGAGACAGTGGGACACCGGGGACAATCAGCCCCAGCATTTT
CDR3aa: CAISESRQWDTGDNQPQHF

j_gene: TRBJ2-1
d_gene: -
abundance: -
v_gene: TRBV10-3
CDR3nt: TGTGCCATCAGTGATTTGTCGGGCCCCTACAATGAGCAGTTCTTC
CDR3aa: CAISDLSGPYNEQFF

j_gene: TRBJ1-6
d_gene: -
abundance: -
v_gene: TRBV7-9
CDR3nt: TGTGCCAGCAGCTTAAACAGCCACATTGGTTCACCCCTCCACTTT
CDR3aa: CASSLNSHIGSPLHF

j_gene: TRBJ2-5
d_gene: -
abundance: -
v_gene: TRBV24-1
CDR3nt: TGTGCCACCAGTGACCCCGCCAGGCAAGAGACCCAGTACTTC
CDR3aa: CATSDPARQETQYF

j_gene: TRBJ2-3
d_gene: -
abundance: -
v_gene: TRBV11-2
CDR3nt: TGTGCCAGCAGCCCAACCACAGGGTCAGATACGCAGTATTTT
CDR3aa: CASSPTTGSDTQYF

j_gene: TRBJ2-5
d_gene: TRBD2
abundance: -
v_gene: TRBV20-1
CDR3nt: TGCAGTGCCAAGAGAGCGGGGTACCAAGAGACCCAGTACTTC
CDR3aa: CSAKRAGYQETQYF

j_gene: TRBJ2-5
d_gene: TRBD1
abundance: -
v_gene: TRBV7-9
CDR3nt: TGTGCCAGCAGCTCAAGACAGGGTGGGAAGACCCAGTACTTC
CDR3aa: CASSSRQGGKTQYF

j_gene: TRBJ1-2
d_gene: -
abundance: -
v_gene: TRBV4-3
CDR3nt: TGCGCCAGCAGCCAAGATATCCGGGGCGCCTATGGCTACACCTTC
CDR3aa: CASSQDIRGAYGYTF

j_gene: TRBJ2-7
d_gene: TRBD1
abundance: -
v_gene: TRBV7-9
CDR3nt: TGTGCCAGCAGATCCGGGACAGGGACTTACGAGCAGTACTTC
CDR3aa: CASRSGTGTYEQYF

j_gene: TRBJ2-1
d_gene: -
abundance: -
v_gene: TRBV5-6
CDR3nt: TGTGCCAGCAGCTCGGAACGGACTATAACCTACAATGAGCAGTTCTTC
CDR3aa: CASSSERTITYNEQFF

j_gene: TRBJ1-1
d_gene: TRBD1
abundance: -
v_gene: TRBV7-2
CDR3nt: TGTGCTAGCAGCCGCCGGGACAGCGGAATGAACACTGAAGCTTTCTTT
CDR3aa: CASSRRDSGMNTEAFF

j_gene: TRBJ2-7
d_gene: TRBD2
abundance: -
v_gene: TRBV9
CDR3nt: TGTGCCAGCAGCGAACTAGCGGGAGTGAGCGAGCAGTACTTC
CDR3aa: CASSELAGVSEQYF

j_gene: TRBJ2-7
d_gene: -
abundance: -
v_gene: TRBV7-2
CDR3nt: TGTGCCAGCAGGGTAGGGGCCACCTACGAGCAGTACTTC
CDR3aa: CASRVGATYEQYF

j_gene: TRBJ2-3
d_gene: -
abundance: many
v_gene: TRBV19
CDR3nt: TGTGCCAGTAGTATAGATGCGGTCGGGATAGTGAGCACAGATACGCAGTATTTT
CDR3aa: CASSIDAVGIVSTDTQYF

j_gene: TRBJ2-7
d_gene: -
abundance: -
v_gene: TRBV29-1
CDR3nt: TGCAGCGCTACGGGCCAGGCTTACGAGCAGTACTTC
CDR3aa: CSATGQAYEQYF

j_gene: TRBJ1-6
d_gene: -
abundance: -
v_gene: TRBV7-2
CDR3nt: TGTGCCAGCAGCTTAGCGACGGCGAGCTCCTATAATTCACCCCTCCACTTT
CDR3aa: CASSLATASSYNSPLHF

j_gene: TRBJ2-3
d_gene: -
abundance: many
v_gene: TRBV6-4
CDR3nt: TGTGCCAGCAGTGATACTCCGGACAGCACAGATACGCAGTATTTT
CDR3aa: CASSDTPDSTDTQYF

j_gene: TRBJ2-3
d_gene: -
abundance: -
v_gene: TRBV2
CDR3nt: TGTGCCAGCAGTGGGGAGGCAGATACGCAGTATTTT
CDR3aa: CASSGEADTQYF

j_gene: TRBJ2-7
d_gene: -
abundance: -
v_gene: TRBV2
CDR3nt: TGTGCCAGCAGCAACGAGCAGTACTTC
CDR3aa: CASSNEQYF

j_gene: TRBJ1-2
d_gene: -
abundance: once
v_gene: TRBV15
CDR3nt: TGTGCCACCAGCAGAGGCGGGGGACAACTCAGTAACTATGGCTACACCTTC
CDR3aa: CATSRGGGQLSNYGYTF

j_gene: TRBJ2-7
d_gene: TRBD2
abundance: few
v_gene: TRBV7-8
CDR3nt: TGTGCCAGCAGCGTGTCCGGGACTAGCTACGAGCAGTACTTC
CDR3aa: CASSVSGTSYEQYF